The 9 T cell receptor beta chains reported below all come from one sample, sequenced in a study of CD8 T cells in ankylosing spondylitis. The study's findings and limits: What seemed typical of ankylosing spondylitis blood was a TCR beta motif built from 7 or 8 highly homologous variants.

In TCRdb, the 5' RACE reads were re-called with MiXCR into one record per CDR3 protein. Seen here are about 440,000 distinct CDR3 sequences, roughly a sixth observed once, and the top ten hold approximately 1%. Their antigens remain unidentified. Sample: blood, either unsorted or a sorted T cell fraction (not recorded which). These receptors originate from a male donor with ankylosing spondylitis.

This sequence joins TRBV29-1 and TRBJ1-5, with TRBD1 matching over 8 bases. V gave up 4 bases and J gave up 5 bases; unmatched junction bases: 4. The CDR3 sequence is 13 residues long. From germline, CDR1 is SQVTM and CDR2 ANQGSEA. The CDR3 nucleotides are TGCAGCGTTGTACAGGGGGGACATCAGCCCCAGCATTTT. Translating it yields CSVVQGGHQPQHF.

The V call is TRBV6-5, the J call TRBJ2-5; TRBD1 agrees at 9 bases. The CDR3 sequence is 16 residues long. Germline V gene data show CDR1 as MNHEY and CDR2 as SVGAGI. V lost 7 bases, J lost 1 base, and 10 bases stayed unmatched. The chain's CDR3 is CASKLGTGRSQETQYF. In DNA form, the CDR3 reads TGTGCCAGCAAGTTAGGGACAGGGAGGTCCCAAGAGACCCAGTACTTC.

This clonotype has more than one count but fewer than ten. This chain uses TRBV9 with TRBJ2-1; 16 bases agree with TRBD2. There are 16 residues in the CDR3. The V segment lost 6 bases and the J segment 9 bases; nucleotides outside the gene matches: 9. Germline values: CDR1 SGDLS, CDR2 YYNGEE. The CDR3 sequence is CASTPGLAGGPGEQFF. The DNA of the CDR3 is TGTGCCAGCACCCCGGGACTAGCGGGAGGGCCGGGTGAGCAGTTCTTC.

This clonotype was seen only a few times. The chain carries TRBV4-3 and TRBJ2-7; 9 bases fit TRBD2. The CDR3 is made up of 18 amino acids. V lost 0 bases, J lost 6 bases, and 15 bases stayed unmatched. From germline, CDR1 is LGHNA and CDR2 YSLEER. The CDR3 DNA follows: TGCGCCAGCAGCCAAGAGGTCCCCTTAGCGGGAGCTGGCTCCGAGCAGTACTTC. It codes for CASSQEVPLAGAGSEQYF.

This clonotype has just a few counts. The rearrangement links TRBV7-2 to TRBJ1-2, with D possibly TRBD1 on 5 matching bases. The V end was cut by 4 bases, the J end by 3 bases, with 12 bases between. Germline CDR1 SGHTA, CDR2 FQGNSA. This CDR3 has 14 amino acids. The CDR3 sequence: CASSSGGGDYGYTF. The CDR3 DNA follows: TGTGCCAGCAGCTCGGGTGGGGGGGACTATGGCTACACCTTC.

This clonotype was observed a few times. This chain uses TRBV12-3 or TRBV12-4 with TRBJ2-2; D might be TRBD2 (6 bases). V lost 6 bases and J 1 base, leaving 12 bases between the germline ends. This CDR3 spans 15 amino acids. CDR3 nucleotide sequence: TGTGCCAGCAGCCGGGACTGGGTGAACACCGGGGAGCTGTTTTTT. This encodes CASSRDWVNTGELFF.

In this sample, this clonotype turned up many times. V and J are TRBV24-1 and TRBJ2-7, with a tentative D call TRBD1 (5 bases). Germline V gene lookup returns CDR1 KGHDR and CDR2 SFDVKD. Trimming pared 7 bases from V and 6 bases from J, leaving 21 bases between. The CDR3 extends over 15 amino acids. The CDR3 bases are TGTGCCACCAGCGAGAAACTCCAGGGTCCGCGCGAGCAGTACTTC. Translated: CATSEKLQGPREQYF.

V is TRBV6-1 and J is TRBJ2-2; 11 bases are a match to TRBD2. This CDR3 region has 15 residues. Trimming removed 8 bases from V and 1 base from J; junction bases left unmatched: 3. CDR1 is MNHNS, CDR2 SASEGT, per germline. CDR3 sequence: CASLGLAGNTGELFF. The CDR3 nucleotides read TGTGCCAGCCTAGGACTAGCGGGGAACACCGGGGAGCTGTTTTTT.

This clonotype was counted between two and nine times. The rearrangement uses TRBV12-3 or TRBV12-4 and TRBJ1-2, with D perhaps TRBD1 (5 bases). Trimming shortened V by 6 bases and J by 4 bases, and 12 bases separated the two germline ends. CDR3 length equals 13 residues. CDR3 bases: TGTGCCAGCAGGAGGGGCGCAGGCTATGGCTACACCTTC. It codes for CASRRGAGYGYTF.